This TCR beta chain was recovered during a study of beta chain features in type 1 diabetes. Points from the study as a whole: Naive, central memory and Treg TCRB repertoires seemed to resemble each other more closely in patients than they did in healthy donors. The analysis here could not establish whether HLA type shapes TCRB rearrangement.

The sequenced template was cDNA made from the entire isolated RNA. Libraries were prepared by immunoSEQ multiplex PCR; TCRdb keeps only in-frame clonotypes and omits some of them. The sample has about 140,000 clones; about 7.1% are singletons. This clone was seen more than once but under ten times. Its antigen is currently unknown. Germline-derived CDR1 and CDR2 are SGHTA and FQGNSA. J gave up 5 bases and V 3 bases, and 15 bases lay outside the gene matches. This CDR3 spans 17 amino acids. The clonotype comes from a woman in her 30s in good health. The rearrangement joins TRBV7-2 to TRBJ2-5; TRBD2 matches at 7 bases. The sequenced material came from central memory CD4+ T cells from blood. CDR3 nucleotide sequence: TGTGCCAGCAGCTTGGGGCGGGGGAGCGCTGGCAGGGAGACCCAGTACTTC. It is translated as CASSLGRGSAGRETQYF.